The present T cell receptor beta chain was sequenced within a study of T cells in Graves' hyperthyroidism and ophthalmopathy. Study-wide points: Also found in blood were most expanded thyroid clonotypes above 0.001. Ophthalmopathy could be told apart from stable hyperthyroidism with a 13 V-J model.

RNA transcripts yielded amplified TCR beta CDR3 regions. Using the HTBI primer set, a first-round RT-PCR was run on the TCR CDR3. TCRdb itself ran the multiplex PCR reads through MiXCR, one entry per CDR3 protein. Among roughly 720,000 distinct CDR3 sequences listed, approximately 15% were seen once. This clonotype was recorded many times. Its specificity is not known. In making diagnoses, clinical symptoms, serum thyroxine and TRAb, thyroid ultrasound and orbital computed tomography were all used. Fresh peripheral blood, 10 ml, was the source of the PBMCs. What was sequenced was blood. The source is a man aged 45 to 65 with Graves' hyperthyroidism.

The CDR3: CSVSVQDNKMNTEAFF. The CDR3 bases are TGCAGCGTTTCGGTCCAAGACAACAAAATGAACACTGAAGCTTTCTTT. The chain recombines TRBV29-1 with TRBJ1-1; no reliable D call. CDR3 size: 16 residues. CDR1 is SQVTM, CDR2 ANQGSEA, per germline. V was clipped by 5 bases and J by 0 bases, with 19 bases between them. Full variable domain (missing parts from reference TRBV29-1 and TRBJ1-1): SAVISQKPSRDICQRGTSLTIQCQVDSQVTMMFWYRQQPGQSLTLIATANQGSEATYESGFVIDKFPISRPNLTFSTLTVSNMSPEDSSIYLCSVSVQDNKMNTEAFFGQGTRLTVV.